A selection of T cell receptor beta chains follows, all from one sample in a study of cytomegalovirus exposure and HLA in healthy donors. Sequencing was performed with immunoSEQ multiplex PCR; in TCRdb, only in-frame clones are kept and a portion is missing. The table lists roughly 130,000 clones, about 82% of them singletons, with roughly 1.2% in the top ten. The sample taken for sequencing was PBMCs. The receptors stem from a boy aged 5-17 years in good health and CMV-seronegative. The CDR3 runs from the conserved cysteine through the conserved F or W. Fields, in order: clone size, D gene, V gene, J gene, CDR3 DNA, CDR3 protein. The D gene is left open where the match is weak. Clone size appears in some rows only: once, few, many, or a class for an expanded clone.

size: few; D: TRBD2; V: TRBV6-1; J: TRBJ2-1; DNA: TGTGCCAGCAGTGAACTAGCGGGACCTTACAATGAGCAGTTCTTC; CDR3: CASSELAGPYNEQFF
size: NA; D: TRBD1; V: TRBV30; J: TRBJ1-2; DNA: TGTGCCTGGAGTTCGACAGGGGGGCCTAACTATGGCTACACCTTC; CDR3: CAWSSTGGPNYGYTF
size: once; D: NA; V: TRBV5-4; J: TRBJ2-4; DNA: TGTGCCAGCAGCGCGCTTGATGCTAAAAACATTCAGTACTTC; CDR3: CASSALDAKNIQYF
size: NA; D: NA; V: TRBV13; J: TRBJ2-3; DNA: TGTGCCAGCAGTCAGGGTCTGAGCACAGATACGCAGTATTTT; CDR3: CASSQGLSTDTQYF
size: few; D: TRBD2; V: TRBV9; J: TRBJ2-7; DNA: TGTGCCAGCAGTCGTTCTGGGACTAGCGGGACTCGCGAGCAGTACTTC; CDR3: CASSRSGTSGTREQYF
size: NA; D: TRBD1; V: TRBV4-2; J: TRBJ1-2; DNA: TGTGCCAGCAGCCCCATTAGGGGGAAACAGGGGGCCGCCGAAACCTATGGCTACACCTTC; CDR3: CASSPIRGKQGAAETYGYTF
size: once; D: TRBD2; V: TRBV4-3; J: TRBJ2-7; DNA: TGCGCCAGCAGCCACGGGACTAGCGGGAGTCTTTCCTACGAGCAGTACTTC; CDR3: CASSHGTSGSLSYEQYF
size: NA; D: NA; V: TRBV29-1; J: TRBJ2-3; DNA: TGCAGCATTGTGGACAATACCCCCACAGATACGCAGTATTTT; CDR3: CSIVDNTPTDTQYF
size: few; D: NA; V: TRBV15; J: TRBJ1-2; DNA: TGTGCCACCAGCAGAGATCGGGGCGTGGGGGCGAGCTATGGCTACACCTTC; CDR3: CATSRDRGVGASYGYTF
size: NA; D: TRBD1; V: TRBV29-1; J: TRBJ2-3; DNA: TGCAGCGTTGAAGACCCCAGGGGGCGGACAGATACGCAGTATTTT; CDR3: CSVEDPRGRTDTQYF
size: NA; D: NA; V: TRBV10-1; J: TRBJ2-3; DNA: TGCGCCAGCAGTGAGTATGCTCCACTGACTAGCACAGATACGCAGTATTTT; CDR3: CASSEYAPLTSTDTQYF
size: NA; D: TRBD2; V: TRBV4-2; J: TRBJ2-3; DNA: TGTGCCAGCAGCGGGGCGGGAGGGTATGAAGATACGCAGTATTTT; CDR3: CASSGAGGYEDTQYF
size: NA; D: NA; V: TRBV5-5; J: TRBJ1-5; DNA: TGTGCCAGCAGCTTGGAAGGGGTTAGCAATCAGCCCCAGCATTTT; CDR3: CASSLEGVSNQPQHF